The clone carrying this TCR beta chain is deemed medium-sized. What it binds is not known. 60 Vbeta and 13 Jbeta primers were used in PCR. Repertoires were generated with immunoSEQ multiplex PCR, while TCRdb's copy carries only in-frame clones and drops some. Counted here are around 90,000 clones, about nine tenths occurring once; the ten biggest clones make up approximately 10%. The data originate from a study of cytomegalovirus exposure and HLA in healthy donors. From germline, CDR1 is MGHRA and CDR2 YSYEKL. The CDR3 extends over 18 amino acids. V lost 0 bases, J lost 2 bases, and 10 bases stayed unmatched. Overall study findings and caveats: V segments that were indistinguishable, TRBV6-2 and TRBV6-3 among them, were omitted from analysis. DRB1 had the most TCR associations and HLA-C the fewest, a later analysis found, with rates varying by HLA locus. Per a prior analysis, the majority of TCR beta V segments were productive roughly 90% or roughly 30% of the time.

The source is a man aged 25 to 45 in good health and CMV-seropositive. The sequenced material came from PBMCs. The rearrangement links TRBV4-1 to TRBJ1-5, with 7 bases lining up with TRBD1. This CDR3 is CASSQDSMAGTGNQPQHF. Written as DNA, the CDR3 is TGCGCCAGCAGCCAAGATTCTATGGCCGGGACAGGCAATCAGCCCCAGCATTTT.